The entry that follows covers one T cell receptor beta chain sequence. Its antigen remains unidentified. The CDR3 spans 18 residues. Germline V gene lookup returns CDR1 MGHDK and CDR2 SYGVNS. Using the 5' RACE reads, TCRdb records one entry per CDR3 protein without DNA. The listing records roughly 380,000 distinct CDR3 sequences. This sample stems from a study of T cells expressing NK-cell markers. Study overall: Researchers got TCR beta repertoires out of sorted CD3+CD56+NKG2C+, CD3+CD56+NKG2C- and CD3+CD56-NKG2C+ T cells. Study results and caveats: For several donors, the dominant NKG2C+ clonotypes made up roughly 1.0-8% of their CD8+ T cells.

This sequence originates from a man aged 18-69 years in good health. Sequenced sample: blood T cells: a sorted CD56 or NKG2C T cell subset, CD4+ or CD8+ T cells, or bulk PBMC T cells (not recorded which). This sequence joins TRBV25-1 and TRBJ1-2; TCRdb designates TRBD1, a call that cannot be tested without DNA. This CDR3 reads CASSVGGGAGATYYGYTF.